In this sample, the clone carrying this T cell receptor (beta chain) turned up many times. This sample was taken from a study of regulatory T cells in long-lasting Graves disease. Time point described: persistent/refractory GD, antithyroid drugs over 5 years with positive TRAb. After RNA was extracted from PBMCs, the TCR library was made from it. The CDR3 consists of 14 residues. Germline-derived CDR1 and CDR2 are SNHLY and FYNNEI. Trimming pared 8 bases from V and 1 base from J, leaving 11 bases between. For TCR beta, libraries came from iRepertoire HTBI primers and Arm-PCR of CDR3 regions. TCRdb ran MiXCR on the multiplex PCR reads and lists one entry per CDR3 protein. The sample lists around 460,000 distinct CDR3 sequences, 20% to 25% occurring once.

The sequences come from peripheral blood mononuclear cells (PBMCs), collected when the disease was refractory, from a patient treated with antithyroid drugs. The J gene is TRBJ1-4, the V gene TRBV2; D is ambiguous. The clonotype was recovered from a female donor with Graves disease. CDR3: CASGQTVTNEKLFF. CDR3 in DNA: TGTGCCAGCGGTCAGACGGTAACTAATGAAAAACTGTTTTTT.